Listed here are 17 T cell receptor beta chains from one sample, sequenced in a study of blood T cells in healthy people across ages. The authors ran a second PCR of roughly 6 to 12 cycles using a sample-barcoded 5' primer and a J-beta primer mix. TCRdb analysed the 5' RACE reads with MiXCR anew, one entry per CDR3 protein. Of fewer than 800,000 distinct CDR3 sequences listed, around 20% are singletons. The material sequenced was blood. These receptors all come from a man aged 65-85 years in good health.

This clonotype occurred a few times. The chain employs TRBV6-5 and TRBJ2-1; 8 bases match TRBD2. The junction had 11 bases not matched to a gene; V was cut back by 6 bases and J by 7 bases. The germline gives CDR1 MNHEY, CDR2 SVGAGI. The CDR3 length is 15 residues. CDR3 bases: TGTGCCAGCAGCTACGGGAGGGGTGGTTGGAATGAGCAGTTCTTC. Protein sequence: CASSYGRGGWNEQFF.

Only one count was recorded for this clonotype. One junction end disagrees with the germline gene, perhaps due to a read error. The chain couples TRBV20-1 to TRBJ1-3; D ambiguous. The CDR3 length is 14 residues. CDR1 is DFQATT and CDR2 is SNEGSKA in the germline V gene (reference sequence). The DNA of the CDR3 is TGCAGTGCTAGCAAAATCGACTCTGGAAGCACCATATATTTT. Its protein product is CSASKIDSGSTIYF.

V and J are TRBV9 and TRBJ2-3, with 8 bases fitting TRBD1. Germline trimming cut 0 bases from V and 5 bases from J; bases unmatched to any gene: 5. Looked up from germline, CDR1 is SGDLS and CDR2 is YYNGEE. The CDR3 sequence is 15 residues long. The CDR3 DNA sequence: TGTGCCAGCAGCGTAGCCGGGACAGGAGGAGATACGCAGTATTTT. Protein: CASSVAGTGGDTQYF.

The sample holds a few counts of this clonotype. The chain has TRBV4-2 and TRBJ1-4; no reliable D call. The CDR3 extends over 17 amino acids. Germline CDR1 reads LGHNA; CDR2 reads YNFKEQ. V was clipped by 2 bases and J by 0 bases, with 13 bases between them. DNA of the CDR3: TGTGCCAGCAGCCAACGTCAAACACCGTCAACTAATGAAAAACTGTTTTTT. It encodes CASSQRQTPSTNEKLFF.

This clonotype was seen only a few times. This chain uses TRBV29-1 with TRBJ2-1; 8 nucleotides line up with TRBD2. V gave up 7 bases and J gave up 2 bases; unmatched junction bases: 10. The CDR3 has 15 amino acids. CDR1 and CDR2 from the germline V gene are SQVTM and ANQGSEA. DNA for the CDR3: TGCAGCGCTAACGGGGGGGACGGGGCCTACAATGAGCAGTTCTTC. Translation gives CSANGGDGAYNEQFF.

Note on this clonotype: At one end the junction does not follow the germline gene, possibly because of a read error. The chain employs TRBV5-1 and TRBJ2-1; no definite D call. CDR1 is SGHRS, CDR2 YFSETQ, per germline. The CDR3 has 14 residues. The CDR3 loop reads CASSLEGIRNEQLF. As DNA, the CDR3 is TGCGCCAGCAGCTTGGAGGGAATTCGAAATGAGCAGCTCTTC.

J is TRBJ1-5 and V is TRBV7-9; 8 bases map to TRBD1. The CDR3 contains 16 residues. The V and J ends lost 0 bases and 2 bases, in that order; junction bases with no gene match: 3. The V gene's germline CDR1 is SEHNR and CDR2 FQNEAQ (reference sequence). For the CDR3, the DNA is TGTGCCAGCAGCTTAGCGACAGGGGCGGGCAATCAGCCCCAGCATTTT. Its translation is CASSLATGAGNQPQHF.

The CDR3 DNA reads TGCAGCGCTCGAGGGACAGGGATGTATGGCTACACCTTC. Protein sequence: CSARGTGMYGYTF. This chain links TRBV29-1 with TRBJ1-2; 9 positions match TRBD1. V was pared by 7 bases and J by 5 bases, with 8 bases of the junction left unmatched. Germline CDR1 SQVTM, CDR2 ANQGSEA. This CDR3 has 13 amino acids.

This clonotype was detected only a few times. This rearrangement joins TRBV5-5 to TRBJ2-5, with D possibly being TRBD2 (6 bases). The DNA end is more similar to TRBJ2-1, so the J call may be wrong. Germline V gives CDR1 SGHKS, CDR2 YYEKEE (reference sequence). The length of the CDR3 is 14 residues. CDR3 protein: CASSLRTTNNEQFF. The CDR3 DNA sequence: TGTGCCAGCAGCTTGCGGACTACCAACAATGAGCAGTTCTTC.

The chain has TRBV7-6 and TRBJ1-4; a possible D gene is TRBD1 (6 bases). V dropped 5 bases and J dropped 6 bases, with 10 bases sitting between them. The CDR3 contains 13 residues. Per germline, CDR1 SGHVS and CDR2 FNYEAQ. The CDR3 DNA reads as TGTGCCAGCAGCGTACAGGGAGATGAAAAACTGTTTTTT. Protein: CASSVQGDEKLFF.

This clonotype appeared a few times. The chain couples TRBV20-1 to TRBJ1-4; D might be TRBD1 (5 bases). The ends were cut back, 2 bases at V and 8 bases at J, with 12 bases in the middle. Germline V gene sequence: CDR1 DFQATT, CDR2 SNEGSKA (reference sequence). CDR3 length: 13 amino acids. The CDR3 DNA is TGCAGTGCTAGACAGGGCTCGGTCGAAAAACTGTTTTTT. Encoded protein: CSARQGSVEKLFF.

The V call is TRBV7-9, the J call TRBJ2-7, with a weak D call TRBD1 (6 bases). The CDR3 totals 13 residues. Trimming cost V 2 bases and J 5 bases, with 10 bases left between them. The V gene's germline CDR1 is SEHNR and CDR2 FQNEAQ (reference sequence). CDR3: CASSLTQGHEQYF. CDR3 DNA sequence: TGTGCCAGCAGCTTAACACAGGGCCACGAGCAGTACTTC.

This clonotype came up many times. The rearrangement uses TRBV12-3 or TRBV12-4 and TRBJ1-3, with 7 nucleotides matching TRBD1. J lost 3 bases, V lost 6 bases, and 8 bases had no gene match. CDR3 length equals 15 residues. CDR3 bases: TGTGCCAGCAGCCAGGGACAGACCATTGGAAACACCATATATTTT. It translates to CASSQGQTIGNTIYF.

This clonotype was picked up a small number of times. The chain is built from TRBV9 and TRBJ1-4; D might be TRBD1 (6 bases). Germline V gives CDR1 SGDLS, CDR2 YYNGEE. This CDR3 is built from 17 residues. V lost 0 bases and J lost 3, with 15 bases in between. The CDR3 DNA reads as TGTGCCAGCAGCGTAGCCGTCGGGGGCGAAGCTAATGAAAAACTGTTTTTT. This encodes CASSVAVGGEANEKLFF.

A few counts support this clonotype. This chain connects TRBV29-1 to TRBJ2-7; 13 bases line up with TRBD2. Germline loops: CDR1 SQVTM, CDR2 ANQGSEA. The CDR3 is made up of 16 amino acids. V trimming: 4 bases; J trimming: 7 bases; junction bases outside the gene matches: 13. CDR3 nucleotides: TGCAGCGTTGGAACTAGCGGGAGGGCCGGAGGTAGTGAGCAGTACTTC. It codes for CSVGTSGRAGGSEQYF.

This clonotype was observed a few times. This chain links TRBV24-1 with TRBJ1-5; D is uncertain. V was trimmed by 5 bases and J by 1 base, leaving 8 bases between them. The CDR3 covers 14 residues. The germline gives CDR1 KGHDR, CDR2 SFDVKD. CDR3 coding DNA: TGTGCCACCAGTGCTCTCAACAGCAATCAGCCCCAGCATTTT. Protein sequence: CATSALNSNQPQHF.

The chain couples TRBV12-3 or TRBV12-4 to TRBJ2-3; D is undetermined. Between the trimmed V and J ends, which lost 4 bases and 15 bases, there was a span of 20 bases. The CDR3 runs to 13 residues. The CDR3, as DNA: TGTGCCAGCAGTTGTGAGAGCACAGATACGGAATATTTT. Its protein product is CASSCESTDTEYF.